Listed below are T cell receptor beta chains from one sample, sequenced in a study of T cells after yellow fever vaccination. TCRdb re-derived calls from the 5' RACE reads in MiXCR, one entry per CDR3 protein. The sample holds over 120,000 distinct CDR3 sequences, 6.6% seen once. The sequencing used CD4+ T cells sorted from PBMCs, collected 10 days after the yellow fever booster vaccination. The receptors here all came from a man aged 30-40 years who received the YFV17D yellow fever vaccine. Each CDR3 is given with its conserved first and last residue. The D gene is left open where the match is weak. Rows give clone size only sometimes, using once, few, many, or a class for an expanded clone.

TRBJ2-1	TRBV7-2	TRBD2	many	TGTGCCAGCAGCTTAGTAGGAGCGGGAGTTGTGAATGAGCAGTTCTTC	CASSLVGAGVVNEQFF
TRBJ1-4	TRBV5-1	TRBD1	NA	TGCGCCAGCAGCTCCAACGCGCAGGGGGCTGGTGAAAAACTGTTTTTT	CASSSNAQGAGEKLFF
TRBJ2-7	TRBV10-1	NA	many	TGCGCCAGCAGTGACGGGCAGTCCTACGAGCAGTACTTC	CASSDGQSYEQYF
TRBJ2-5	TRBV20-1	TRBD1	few	TGCAGTGCTAGAAGAGGGGGCGTACAAGAGACCCAGTACTTC	CSARRGGVQETQYF
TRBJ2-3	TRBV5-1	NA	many	TGCGCCAGCAGCTGGGGACAATTCACAGATACGCAGTATTTT	CASSWGQFTDTQYF
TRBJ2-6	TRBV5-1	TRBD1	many	TGCGCCAGCAGCTGGGCACCGGGACAGGTCTCTGGGGCCAACGTCCTGACTTTC	CASSWAPGQVSGANVLTF
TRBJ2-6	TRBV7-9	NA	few	TGTGCCAGCAGCTTAGAAGGGGCTGGGGCCAACGTCCTGACTTTC	CASSLEGAGANVLTF
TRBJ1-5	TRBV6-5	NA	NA	TGTGCCAGCAGTTCGCGTCGGACGGGCGGCAATCAGCCCCAGCATTTT	CASSSRRTGGNQPQHF
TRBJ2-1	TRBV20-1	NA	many	TGCAGTGCTAGAGGCCTCCCTGCGGGACAATTCATCCGGGGTGAGCAGTTCTTC	CSARGLPAGQFIRGEQFF
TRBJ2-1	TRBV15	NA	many	TGTGCCACCAGACGCCCTCCTCTTAGGAATGAGCAGTTCTTC	CATRRPPLRNEQFF
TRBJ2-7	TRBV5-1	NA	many	TGCGCCAGCACCGCTGACTACGAGCAGTACTTC	CASTADYEQYF
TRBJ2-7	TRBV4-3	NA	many	TGCGCCAGCAGCCAAGATCTACAGAACTACGAGCAGTACTTC	CASSQDLQNYEQYF
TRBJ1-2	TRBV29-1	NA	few	TGCAGCGTTGGGCGCGGCGATGGCTACACCTTC	CSVGRGDGYTF
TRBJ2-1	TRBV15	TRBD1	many	TGTGCCACCAGCAGAGCTGCGGGGACAGGGGCTTACAATGAGCAGTTCTTC	CATSRAAGTGAYNEQFF
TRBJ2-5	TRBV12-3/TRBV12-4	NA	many	TGTGCCAGCAGTTTGACGGGAAAGACCCAGTACTTC	CASSLTGKTQYF
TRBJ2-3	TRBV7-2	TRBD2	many	TGTGCCAGCAGCTCGGGACTAGCGGGATACACGCAGTATTTT	CASSSGLAGYTQYF
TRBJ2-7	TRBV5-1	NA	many	TGCGCCAGCAGCGGTCCCGGGACCCCCTACGAGCAGTACTTC	CASSGPGTPYEQYF